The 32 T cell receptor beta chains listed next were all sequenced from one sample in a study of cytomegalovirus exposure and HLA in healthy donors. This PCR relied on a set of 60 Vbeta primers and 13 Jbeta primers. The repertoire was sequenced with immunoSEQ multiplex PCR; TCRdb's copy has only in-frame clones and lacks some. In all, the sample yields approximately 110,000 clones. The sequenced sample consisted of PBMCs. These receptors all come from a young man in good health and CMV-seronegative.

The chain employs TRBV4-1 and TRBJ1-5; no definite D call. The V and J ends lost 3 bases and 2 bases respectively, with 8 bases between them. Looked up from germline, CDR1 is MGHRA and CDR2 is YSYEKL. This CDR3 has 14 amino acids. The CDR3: CASSQERGNQPQHF. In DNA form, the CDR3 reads TGCGCCAGCAGCCAGGAGAGGGGCAATCAGCCCCAGCATTTT.

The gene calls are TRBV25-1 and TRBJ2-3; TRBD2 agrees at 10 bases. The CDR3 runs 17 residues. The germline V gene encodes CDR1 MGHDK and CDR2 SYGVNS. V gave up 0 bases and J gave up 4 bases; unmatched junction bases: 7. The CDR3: CASSEYTTSGESDTQYF. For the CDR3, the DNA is TGTGCCAGCAGTGAATATACCACTAGCGGGGAGTCAGATACGCAGTATTTT.

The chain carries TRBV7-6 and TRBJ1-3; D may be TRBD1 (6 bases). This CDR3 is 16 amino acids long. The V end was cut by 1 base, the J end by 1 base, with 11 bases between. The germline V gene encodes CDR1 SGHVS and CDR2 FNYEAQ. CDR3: CASSLVRGTSGNTIYF. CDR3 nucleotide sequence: TGTGCCAGCAGCTTAGTAAGGGGGACATCTGGAAACACCATATATTTT.

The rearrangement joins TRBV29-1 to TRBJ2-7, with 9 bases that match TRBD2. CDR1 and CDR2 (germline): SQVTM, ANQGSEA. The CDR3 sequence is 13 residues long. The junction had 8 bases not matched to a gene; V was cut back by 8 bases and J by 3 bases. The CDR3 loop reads CSCKAGGNYEQYF. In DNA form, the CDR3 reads TGCAGCTGCAAAGCGGGGGGTAACTACGAGCAGTACTTC.

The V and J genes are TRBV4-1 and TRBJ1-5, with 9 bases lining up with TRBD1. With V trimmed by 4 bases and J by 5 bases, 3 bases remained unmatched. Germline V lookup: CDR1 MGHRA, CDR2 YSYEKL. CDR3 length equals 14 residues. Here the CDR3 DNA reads TGCGCCAGCAGCCCCGGGACAGGGTATCAGCCCCAGCATTTT. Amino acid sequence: CASSPGTGYQPQHF.

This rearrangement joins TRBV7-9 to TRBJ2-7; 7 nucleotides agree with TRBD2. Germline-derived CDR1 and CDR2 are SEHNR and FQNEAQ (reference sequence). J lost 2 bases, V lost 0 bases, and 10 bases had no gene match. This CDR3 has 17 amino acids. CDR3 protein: CASSLATRAGATYEQYF. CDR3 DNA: TGTGCCAGCAGCTTAGCTACCCGGGCGGGAGCTACCTACGAGCAGTACTTC.

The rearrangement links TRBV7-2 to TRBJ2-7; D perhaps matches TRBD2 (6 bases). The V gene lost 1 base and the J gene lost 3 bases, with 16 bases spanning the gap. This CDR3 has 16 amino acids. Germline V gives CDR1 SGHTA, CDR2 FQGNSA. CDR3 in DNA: TGTGCCAGCAGCTTAGAATCGGGTAGCGGAAACTACGAGCAGTACTTC. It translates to CASSLESGSGNYEQYF.

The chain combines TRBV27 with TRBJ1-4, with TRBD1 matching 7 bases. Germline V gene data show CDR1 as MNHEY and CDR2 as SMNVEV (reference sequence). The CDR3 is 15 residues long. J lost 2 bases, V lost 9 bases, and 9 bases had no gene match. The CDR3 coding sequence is TGTGCCAGACAAAACAGGGGAACTACTAATGAAAAACTGTTTTTT. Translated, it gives CARQNRGTTNEKLFF.

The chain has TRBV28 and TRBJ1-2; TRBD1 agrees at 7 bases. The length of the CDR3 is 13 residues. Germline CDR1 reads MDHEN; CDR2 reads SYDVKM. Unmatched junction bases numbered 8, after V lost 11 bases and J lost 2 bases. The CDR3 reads CAVQIQGNYGYTF. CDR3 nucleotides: TGTGCCGTACAGATACAGGGGAACTATGGCTACACCTTC.

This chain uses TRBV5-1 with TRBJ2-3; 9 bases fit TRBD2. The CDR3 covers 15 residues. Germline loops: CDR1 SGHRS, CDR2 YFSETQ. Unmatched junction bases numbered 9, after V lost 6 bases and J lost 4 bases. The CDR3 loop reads CASTKLAGSADTQYF. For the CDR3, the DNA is TGCGCCAGCACTAAGCTAGCGGGATCCGCAGATACGCAGTATTTT.

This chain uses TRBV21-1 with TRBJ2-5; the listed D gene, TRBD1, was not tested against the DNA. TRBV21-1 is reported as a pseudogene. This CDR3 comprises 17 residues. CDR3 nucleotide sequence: TGTGCCAGCAGCACGGGACAGTCGACGCCTTTAGCAGAGACCCAGTACTTC. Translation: CASSTGQSTPLAETQYF.

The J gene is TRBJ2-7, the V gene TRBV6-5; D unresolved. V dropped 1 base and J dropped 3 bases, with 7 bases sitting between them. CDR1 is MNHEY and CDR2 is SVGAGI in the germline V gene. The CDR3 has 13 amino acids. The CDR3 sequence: CASSYLQNYEQYF. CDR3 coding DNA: TGTGCCAGCAGTTACTTACAGAACTACGAGCAGTACTTC.

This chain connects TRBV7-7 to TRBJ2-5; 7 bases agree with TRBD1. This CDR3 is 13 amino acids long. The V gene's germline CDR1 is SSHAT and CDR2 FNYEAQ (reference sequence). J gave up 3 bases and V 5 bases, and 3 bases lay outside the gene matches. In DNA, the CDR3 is TGTGCCAGCAGCCTGGGGACAGAAGAGACCCAGTACTTC. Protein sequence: CASSLGTEETQYF.

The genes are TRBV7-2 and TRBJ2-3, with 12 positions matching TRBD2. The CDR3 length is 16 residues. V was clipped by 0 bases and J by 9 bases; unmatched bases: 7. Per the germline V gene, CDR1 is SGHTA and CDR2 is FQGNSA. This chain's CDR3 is CASSLAGSSGRETQYF. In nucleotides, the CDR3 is TGTGCCAGCAGCTTAGCTGGGTCTAGCGGGAGGGAGACGCAGTATTTT.

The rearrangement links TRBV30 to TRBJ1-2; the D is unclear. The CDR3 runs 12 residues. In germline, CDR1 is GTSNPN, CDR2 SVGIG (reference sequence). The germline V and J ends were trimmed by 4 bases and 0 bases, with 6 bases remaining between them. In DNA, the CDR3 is TGTGCCTGGACCTTAGCTAACTATGGCTACACCTTC. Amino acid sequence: CAWTLANYGYTF.

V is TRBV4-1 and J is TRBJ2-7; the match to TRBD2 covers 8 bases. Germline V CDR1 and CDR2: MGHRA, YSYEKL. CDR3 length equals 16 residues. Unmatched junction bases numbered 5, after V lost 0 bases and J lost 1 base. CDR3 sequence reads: CASSQESSGLSYEQYF. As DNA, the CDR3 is TGCGCCAGCAGCCAAGAGTCTAGCGGGCTATCCTACGAGCAGTACTTC.

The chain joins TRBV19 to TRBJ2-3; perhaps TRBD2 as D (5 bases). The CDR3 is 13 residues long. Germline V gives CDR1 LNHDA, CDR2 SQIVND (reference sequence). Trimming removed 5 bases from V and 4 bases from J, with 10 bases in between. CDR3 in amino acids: CASSGLGADTQYF. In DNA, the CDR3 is TGTGCCAGTAGTGGACTGGGCGCAGATACGCAGTATTTT.

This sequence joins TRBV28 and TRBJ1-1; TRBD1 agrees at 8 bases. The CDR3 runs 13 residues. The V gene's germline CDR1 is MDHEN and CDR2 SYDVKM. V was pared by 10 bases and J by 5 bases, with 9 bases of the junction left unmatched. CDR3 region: CATYLDRVTEAFF. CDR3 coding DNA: TGTGCCACCTACTTGGACAGGGTGACTGAAGCTTTCTTT.

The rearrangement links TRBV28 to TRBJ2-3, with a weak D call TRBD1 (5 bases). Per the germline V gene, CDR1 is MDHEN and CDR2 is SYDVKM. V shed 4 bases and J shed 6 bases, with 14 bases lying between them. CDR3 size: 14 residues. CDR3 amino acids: CASSSDTLGDTQYF. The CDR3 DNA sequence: TGTGCCAGCAGTTCGGACACTTTAGGGGATACGCAGTATTTT.

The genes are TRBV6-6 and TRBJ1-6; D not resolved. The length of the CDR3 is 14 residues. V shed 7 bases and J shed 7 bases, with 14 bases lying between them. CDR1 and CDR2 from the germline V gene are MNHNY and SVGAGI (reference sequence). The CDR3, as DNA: TGTGCCAGCACTATAGGGAGTATCAATTCACCCCTCCACTTT. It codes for CASTIGSINSPLHF.

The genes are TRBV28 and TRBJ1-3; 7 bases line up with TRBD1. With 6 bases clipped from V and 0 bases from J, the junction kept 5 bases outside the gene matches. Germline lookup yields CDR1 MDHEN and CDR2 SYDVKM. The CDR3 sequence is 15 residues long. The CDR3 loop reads CASRGGTVSGNTIYF. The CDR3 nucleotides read TGTGCCAGCAGAGGGGGGACAGTCTCTGGAAACACCATATATTTT.

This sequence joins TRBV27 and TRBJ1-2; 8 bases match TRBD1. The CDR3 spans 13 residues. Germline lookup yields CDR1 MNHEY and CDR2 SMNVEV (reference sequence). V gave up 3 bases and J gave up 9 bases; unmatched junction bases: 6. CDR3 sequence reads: CASSFSWDRSYTF. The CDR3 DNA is TGTGCCAGCAGTTTTAGCTGGGACAGGAGCTACACCTTC.

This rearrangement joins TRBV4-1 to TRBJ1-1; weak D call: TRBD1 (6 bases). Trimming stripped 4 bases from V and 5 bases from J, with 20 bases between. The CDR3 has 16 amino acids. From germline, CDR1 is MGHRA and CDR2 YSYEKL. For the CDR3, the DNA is TGCGCCAGCAGCCTCGGATCGGCCAGGGGACGGACTGAAGCTTTCTTT. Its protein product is CASSLGSARGRTEAFF.

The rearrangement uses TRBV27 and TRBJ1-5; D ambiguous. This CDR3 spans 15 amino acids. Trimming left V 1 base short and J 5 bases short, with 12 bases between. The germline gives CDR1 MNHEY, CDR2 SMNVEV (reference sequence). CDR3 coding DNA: TGTGCCAGCAGTTTATACGGGAGACAAGATCAGCCCCAGCATTTT. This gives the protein CASSLYGRQDQPQHF.

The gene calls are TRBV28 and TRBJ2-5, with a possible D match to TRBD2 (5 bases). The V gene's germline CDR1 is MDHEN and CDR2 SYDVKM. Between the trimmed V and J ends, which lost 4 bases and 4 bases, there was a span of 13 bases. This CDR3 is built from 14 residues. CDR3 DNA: TGTGCCAGCAGTTCCCGGACTGGAGTAGAGACCCAGTACTTC. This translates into CASSSRTGVETQYF.

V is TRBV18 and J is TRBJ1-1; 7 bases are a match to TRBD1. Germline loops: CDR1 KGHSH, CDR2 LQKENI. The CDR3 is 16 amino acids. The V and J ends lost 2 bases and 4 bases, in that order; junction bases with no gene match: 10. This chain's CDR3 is CASSPSGRTGGTEAFF. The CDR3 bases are TGTGCCAGCTCACCATCAGGGAGGACAGGAGGCACTGAAGCTTTCTTT. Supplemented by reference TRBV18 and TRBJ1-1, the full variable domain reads NAGVMQNPRHLVRRRGQEARLRCSPMKGHSHVYWYRQLPEEGLKFMVYLQKENIIDESGMPKERFSAEFPKEGPSILRIQQVVRGDSAAYFCASSPSGRTGGTEAFFGQGTRLTVV.

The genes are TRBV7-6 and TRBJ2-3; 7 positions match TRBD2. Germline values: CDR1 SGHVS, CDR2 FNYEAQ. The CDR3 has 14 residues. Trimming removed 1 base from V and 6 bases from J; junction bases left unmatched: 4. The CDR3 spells CASSLVGGDDTQYF. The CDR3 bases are TGTGCCAGCAGCTTAGTGGGGGGGGACGATACGCAGTATTTT.

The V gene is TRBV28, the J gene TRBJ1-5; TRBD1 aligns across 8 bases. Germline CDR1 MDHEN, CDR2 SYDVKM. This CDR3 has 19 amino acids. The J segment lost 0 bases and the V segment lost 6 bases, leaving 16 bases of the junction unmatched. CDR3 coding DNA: TGTGCCAGCAGACGTGGTGTCAGGGGGCGAGGATTTAGCAATCAGCCCCAGCATTTT. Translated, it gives CASRRGVRGRGFSNQPQHF.

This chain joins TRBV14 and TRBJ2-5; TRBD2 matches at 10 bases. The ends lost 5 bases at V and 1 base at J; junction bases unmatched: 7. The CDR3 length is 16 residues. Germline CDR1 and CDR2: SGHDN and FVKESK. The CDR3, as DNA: TGTGCCAGCAGCTCGTGGACTAGCGGAACCCAAGAGACCCAGTACTTC. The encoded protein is CASSSWTSGTQETQYF.

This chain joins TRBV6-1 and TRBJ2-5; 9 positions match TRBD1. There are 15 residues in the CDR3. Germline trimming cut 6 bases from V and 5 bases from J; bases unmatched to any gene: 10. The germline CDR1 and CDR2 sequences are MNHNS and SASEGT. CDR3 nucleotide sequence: TGTGCCAGCAGCCAGTACGGGACAGGGCTGGAGACCCAGTACTTC. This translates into CASSQYGTGLETQYF.

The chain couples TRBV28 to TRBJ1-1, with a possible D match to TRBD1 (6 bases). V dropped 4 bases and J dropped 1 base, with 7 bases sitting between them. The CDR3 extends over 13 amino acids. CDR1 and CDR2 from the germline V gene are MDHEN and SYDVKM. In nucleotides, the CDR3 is TGTGCCAGCAGTTCGACAGGGAACACTGAAGCTTTCTTT. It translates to CASSSTGNTEAFF. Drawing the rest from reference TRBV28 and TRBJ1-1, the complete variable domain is DVKVTQSSRYLVKRTGEKVFLECVQDMDHENMFWYRQDPGLGLRLIYFSYDVKMKEKGDIPEGYSVSREKKERFSLILESASTNQTSMYLCASSSTGNTEAFFGQGTRLTVV.

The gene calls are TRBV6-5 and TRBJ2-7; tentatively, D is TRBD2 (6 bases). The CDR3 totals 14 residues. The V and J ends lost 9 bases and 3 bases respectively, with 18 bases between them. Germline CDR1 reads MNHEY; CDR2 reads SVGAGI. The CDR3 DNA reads TGTGCCAGGGGGGGTTGTGGGGACTTCTACGAGCAGTACTTC. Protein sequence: CARGGCGDFYEQYF.